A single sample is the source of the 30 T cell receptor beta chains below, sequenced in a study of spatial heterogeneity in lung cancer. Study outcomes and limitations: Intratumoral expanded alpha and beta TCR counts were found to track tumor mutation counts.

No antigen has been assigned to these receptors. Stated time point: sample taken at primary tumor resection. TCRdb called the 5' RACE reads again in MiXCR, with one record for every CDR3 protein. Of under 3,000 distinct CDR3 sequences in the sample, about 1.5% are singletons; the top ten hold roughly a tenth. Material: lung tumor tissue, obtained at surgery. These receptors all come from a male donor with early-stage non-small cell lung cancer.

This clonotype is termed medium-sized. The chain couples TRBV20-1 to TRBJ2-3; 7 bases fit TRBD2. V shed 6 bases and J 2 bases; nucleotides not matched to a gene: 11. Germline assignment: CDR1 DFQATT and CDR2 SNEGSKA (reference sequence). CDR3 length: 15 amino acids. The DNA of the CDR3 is TGCAGTGCCAAGGTGGGGGGAGGGGACACAGATACGCAGTATTTT. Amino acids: CSAKVGGGDTDTQYF.

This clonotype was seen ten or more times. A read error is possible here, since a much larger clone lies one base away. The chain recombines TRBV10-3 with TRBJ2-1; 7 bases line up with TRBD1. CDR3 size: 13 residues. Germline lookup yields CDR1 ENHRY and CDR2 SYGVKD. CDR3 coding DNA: TGTGTCATCAGTGAGACAGGGCCGGGGGAGCAGTTCTTC. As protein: CVISETGPGEQFF.

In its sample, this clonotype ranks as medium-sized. DNA for the CDR3: TGTGCCAGCAGCCCCCGTAGGGCGGGGGTCCCAGATACGCAGTATTTT. Translation gives CASSPRRAGVPDTQYF. The chain employs TRBV7-2 and TRBJ2-3, with 7 bases that match TRBD2. This CDR3 is built from 16 residues. Germline V gene sequence: CDR1 SGHTA, CDR2 FQGNSA. Losses at the gene ends were 5 bases for V and 4 bases for J; bases not matched to a gene: 12.

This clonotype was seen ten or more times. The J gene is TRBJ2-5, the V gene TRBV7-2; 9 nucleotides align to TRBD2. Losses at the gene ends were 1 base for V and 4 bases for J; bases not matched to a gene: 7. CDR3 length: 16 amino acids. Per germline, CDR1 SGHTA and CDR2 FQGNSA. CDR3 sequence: CASSLVARGGGETQYF. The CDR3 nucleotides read TGTGCCAGCAGCTTAGTGGCGCGGGGGGGCGGAGAGACCCAGTACTTC.

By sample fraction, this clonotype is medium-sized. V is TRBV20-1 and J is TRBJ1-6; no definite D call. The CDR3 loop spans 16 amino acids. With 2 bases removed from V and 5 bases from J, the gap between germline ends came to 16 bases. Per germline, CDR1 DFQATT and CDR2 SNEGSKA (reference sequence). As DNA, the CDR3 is TGCAGTGCTAGAAAACCTGGGGTGAGGGATAATTCACCCCTCCACTTT. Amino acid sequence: CSARKPGVRDNSPLHF.

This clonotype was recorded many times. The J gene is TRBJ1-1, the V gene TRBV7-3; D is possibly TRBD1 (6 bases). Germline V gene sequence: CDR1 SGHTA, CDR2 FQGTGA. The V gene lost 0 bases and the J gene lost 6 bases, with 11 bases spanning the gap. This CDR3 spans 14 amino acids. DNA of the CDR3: TGTGCCAGCAGCTTAACCCCGACAGGCGCTGAAGCTTTCTTT. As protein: CASSLTPTGAEAFF.

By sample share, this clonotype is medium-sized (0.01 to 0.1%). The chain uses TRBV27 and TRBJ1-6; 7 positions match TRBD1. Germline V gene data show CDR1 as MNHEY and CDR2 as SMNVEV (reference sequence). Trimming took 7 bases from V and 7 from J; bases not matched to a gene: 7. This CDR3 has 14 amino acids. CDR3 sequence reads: CASTGDRVNSPLHF. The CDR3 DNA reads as TGTGCCAGCACCGGCGACAGGGTGAATTCACCCCTCCACTTT.

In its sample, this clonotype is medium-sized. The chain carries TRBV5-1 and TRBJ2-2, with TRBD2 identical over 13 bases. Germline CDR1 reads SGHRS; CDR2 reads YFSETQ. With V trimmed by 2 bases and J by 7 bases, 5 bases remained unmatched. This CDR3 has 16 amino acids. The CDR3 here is CASSFRTSGSIGELFF. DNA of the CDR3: TGCGCCAGCAGCTTTCGGACTAGCGGGAGTATCGGGGAGCTGTTTTTT.

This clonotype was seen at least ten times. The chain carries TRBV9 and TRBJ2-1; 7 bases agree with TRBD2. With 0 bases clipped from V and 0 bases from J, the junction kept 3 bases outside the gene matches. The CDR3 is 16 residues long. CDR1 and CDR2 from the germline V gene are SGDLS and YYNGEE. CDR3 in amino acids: CASSVGAGSSYNEQFF. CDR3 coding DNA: TGTGCCAGCAGCGTAGGAGCGGGAAGCTCCTACAATGAGCAGTTCTTC.

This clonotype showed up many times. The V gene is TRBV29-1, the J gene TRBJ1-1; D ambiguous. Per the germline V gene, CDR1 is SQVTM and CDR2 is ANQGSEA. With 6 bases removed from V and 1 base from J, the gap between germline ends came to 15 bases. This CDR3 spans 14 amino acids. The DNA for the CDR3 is TGCAGCGTCGGCGGCGGCCAGCGGAACACTGAAGCTTTCTTT. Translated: CSVGGGQRNTEAFF.

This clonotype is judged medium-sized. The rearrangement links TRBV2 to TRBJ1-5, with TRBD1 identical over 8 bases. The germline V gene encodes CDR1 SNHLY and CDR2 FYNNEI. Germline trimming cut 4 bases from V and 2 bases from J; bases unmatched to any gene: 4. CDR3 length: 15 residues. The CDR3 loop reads CASSGLTGGNQPQHF. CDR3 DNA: TGTGCCAGCAGTGGTCTGACAGGGGGCAATCAGCCCCAGCATTTT. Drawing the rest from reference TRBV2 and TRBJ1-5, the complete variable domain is EPEVTQTPSHQVTQMGQEVILRCVPISNHLYFYWYRQILGQKVEFLVSFYNNEISEKSEIFDDQFSVERPDGSNFTLKIRSTKLEDSAMYFCASSGLTGGNQPQHFGDGTRLSIL.

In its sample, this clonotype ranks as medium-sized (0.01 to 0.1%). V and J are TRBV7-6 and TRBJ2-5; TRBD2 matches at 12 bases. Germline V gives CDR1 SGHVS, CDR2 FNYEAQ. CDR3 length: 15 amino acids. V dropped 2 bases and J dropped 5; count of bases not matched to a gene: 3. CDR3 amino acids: CASSLLAGGWETQYF. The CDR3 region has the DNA TGTGCCAGCAGCTTACTAGCGGGAGGGTGGGAGACCCAGTACTTC.

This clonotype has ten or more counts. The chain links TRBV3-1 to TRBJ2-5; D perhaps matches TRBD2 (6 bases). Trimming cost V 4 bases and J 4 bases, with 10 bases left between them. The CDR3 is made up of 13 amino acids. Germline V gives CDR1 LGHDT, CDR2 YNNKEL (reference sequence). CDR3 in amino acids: CASSRGGPETQYF. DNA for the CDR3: TGTGCCAGCAGCCGAGGAGGGCCAGAGACCCAGTACTTC.

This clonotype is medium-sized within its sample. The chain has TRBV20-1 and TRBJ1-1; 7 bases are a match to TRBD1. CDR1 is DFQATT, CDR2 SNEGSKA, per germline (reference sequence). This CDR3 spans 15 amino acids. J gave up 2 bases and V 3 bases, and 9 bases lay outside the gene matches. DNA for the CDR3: TGCAGTGCTAGTCTAGGGACAGAGTTAAACACTGAAGCTTTCTTT. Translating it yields CSASLGTELNTEAFF.

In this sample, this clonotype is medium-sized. CDR3 nucleotides: TGTGCCAGCAGCCAGGCACAAAGACAGGGGAGGGGAAACATTCAGTACTTC. Translating it yields CASSQAQRQGRGNIQYF. The V and J genes are TRBV14 and TRBJ2-4; weak D call: TRBD1 (8 bases). Germline assignment: CDR1 SGHDN and CDR2 FVKESK. The CDR3 sequence is 17 residues long. Trimming removed 3 bases from V and 6 bases from J, with 21 bases in between.

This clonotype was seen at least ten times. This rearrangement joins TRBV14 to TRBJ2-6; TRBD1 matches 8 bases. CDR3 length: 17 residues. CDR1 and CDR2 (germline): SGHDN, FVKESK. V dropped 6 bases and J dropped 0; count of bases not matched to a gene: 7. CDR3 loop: CASRRTGLLSGANVLTF. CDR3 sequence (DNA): TGTGCCAGCAGACGGACAGGGTTACTCTCTGGGGCCAACGTCCTGACTTTC.

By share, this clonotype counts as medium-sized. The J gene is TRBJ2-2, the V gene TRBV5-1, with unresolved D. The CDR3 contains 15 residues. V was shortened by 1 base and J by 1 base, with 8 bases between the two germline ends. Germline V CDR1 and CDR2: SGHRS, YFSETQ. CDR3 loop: CASSLSWGNTGELFF. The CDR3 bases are TGCGCCAGCAGCTTGAGTTGGGGGAACACCGGGGAGCTGTTTTTT.

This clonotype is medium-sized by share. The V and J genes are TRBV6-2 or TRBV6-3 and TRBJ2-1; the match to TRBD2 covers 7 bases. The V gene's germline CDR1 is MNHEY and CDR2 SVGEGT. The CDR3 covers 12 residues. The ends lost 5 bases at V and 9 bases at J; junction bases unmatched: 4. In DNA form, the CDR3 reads TGTGCCAGCAGTGCCAAGCGGGGTGAGCAGTTCTTC. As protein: CASSAKRGEQFF.

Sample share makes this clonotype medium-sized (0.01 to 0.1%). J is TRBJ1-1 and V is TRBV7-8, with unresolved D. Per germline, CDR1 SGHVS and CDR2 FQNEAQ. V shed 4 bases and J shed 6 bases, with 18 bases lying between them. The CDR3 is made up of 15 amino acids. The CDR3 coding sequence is TGTGCCAGCAGCTCTCCGGTTGGGCTAAACGCTGAAGCTTTCTTT. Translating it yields CASSSPVGLNAEAFF.

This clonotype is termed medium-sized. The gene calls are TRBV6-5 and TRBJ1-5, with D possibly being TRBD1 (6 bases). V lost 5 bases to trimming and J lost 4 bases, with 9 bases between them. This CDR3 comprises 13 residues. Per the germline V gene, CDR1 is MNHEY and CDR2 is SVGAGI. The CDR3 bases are TGTGCCAGCAGTCCAGACAGGAATCAGCCCCAGCATTTT. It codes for CASSPDRNQPQHF.

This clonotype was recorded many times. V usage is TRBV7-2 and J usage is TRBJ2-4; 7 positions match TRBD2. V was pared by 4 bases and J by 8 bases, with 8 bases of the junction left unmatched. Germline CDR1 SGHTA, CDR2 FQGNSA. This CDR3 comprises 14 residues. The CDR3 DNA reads TGTGCCAGCAGCTCGATAGTGGGGGGGGACATTCAGTACTTC. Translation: CASSSIVGGDIQYF.

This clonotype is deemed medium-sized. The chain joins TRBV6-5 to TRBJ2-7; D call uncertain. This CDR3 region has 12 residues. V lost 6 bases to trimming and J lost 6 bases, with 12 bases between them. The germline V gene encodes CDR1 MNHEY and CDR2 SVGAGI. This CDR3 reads CASSSGSLEQYF. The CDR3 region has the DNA TGTGCCAGCAGCTCAGGTAGCCTCGAGCAGTACTTC.

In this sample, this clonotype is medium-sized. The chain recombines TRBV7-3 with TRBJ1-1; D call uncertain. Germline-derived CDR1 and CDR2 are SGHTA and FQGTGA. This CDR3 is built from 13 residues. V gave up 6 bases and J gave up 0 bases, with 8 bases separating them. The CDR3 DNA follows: TGTGCCAGCAGGGAAAGCATGAACACTGAAGCTTTCTTT. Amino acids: CASRESMNTEAFF. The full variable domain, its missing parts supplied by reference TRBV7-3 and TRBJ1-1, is GAGVSQTPSNKVTEKGKYVELRCDPISGHTALYWYRQSLGQGPEFLIYFQGTGAADDSGLPNDRFFAVRPEGSVSTLKIQRTERGDSAVYLCASRESMNTEAFFGQGTRLTVV.

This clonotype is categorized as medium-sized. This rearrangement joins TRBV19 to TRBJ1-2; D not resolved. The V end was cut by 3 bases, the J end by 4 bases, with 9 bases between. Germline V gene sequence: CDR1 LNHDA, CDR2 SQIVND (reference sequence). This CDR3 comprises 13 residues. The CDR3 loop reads CASSMAAGYGYTF. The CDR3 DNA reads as TGTGCCAGTAGTATGGCAGCCGGCTATGGCTACACCTTC.

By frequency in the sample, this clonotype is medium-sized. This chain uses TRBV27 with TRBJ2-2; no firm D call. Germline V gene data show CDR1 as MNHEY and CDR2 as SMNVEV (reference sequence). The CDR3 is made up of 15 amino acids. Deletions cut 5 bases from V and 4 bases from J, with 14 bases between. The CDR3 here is CASSPGRTFTGELFF. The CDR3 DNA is TGTGCCAGCAGTCCCGGCAGAACCTTCACCGGGGAGCTGTTTTTT.

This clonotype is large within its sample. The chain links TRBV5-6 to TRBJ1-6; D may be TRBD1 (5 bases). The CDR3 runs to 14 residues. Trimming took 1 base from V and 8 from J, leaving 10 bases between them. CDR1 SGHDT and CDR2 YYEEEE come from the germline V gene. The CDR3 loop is CASSLRLGDSPLHF. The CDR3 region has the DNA TGTGCCAGCAGCTTGAGACTGGGGGATTCACCCCTCCACTTT.

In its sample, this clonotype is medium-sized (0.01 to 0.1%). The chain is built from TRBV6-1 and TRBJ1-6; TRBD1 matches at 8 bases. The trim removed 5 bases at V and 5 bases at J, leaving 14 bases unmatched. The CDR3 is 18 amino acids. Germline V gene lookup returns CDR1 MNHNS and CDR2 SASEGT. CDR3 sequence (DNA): TGTGCCAGCAGTACCCGACGGGATTGGACAGGGCATAATTCACCCCTCCACTTT. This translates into CASSTRRDWTGHNSPLHF.

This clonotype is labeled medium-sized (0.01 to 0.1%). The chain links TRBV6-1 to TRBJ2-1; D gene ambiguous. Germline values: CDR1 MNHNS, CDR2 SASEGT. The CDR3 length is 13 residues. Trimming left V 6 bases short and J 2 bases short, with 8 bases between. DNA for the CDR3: TGTGCCAGCAGAGCGTCTCCCTACAATGAGCAGTTCTTC. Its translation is CASRASPYNEQFF.

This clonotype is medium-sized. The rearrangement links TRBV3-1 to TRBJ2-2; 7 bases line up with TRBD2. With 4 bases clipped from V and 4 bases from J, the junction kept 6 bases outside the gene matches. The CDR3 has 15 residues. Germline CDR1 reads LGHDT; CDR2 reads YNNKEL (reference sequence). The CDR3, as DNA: TGTGCCAGCAGCCCAGCGGGGTTCACCACCGGGGAGCTGTTTTTT. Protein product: CASSPAGFTTGELFF.

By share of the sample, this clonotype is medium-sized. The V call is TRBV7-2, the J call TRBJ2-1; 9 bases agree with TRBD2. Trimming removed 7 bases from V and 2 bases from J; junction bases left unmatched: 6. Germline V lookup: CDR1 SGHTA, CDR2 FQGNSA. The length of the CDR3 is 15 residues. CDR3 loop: CASTLLAGPYNEQFF. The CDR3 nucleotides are TGTGCCAGCACCCTCCTAGCGGGGCCCTACAATGAGCAGTTCTTC.